This entry lists 5 T cell receptor beta chains sequenced from one sample in a study of cytomegalovirus exposure and HLA in healthy donors. The assay was immunoSEQ multiplex PCR, and TCRdb's table has in-frame clones only and misses some. Of some 160,000 clones in the sample, approximately 90% were seen once. The sample comprised PBMCs. The receptors originated from a man aged 18 to 30 in good health and CMV-seronegative.

This rearrangement joins TRBV6-5 to TRBJ1-5, with TRBD1 matching 10 bases. The germline gives CDR1 MNHEY, CDR2 SVGAGI. V was clipped by 6 bases and J by 8 bases; unmatched bases: 4. This CDR3 spans 13 amino acids. CDR3 loop: CASRRGQGKPQHF. The CDR3 region has the DNA TGTGCCAGCAGGAGGGGACAGGGGAAGCCCCAGCATTTT.

The rearrangement joins TRBV4-1 to TRBJ1-1; 7 nucleotides align to TRBD1. This CDR3 has 15 amino acids. V lost 2 bases and J lost 7; bases outside the gene matches: 10. Germline V lookup: CDR1 MGHRA, CDR2 YSYEKL. The DNA for the CDR3 is TGCGCCAGCAGCCAAAGCCCGGAGGGGGCGCGTGAAGCTTTCTTT. The encoded protein is CASSQSPEGAREAFF.

This chain joins TRBV29-1 and TRBJ2-7; TRBD2 matches at 9 bases. The CDR3 sequence is 14 residues long. Germline CDR1 reads SQVTM; CDR2 reads ANQGSEA. Germline trimming cut 3 bases from V and 2 bases from J; bases unmatched to any gene: 5. CDR3 sequence (DNA): TGCAGCGTTGAGGAGGCTAGCGGGACCTACGAGCAGTACTTC. It encodes CSVEEASGTYEQYF.

The CDR3 loop reads CASTSQALTGELFF. The CDR3 nucleotides are TGCGCCAGCACAAGCCAGGCCCTGACCGGGGAGCTGTTTTTT. The V and J genes are TRBV5-1 and TRBJ2-2; D unresolved. There are 14 residues in the CDR3. V dropped 6 bases and J dropped 5 bases, with 14 bases sitting between them. The germline gives CDR1 SGHRS, CDR2 YFSETQ.

The chain links TRBV15 to TRBJ2-7; 7 bases fit TRBD1. CDR3 length: 18 amino acids. Per the germline V gene, CDR1 is LNHNV and CDR2 is YYDKDF (reference sequence). Trimming took 1 base from V and 2 from J; bases not matched to a gene: 14. This CDR3 reads CATSRGGGDRVSAYEQYV. The CDR3 DNA sequence: TGTGCCACCAGCAGAGGAGGGGGTGACAGGGTCTCCGCCTACGAGCAGTACGTC.